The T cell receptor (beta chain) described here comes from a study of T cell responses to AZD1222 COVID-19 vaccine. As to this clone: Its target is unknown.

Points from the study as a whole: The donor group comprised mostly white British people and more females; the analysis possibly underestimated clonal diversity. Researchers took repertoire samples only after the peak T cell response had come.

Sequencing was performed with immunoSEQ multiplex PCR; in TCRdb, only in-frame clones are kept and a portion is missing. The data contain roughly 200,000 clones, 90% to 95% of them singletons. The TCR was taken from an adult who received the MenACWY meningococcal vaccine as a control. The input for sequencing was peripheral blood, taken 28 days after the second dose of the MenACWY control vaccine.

CDR3 residues: CASKTGQVEQYF. CDR3 sequence (DNA): TGTGCCAGCAAGACGGGCCAAGTCGAGCAGTACTTC. The chain employs TRBV6-5 and TRBJ2-7; no reliable D call. V gave up 7 bases and J gave up 6 bases, with 13 bases separating them. The CDR3 consists of 12 residues. From germline, CDR1 is MNHEY and CDR2 SVGAGI.